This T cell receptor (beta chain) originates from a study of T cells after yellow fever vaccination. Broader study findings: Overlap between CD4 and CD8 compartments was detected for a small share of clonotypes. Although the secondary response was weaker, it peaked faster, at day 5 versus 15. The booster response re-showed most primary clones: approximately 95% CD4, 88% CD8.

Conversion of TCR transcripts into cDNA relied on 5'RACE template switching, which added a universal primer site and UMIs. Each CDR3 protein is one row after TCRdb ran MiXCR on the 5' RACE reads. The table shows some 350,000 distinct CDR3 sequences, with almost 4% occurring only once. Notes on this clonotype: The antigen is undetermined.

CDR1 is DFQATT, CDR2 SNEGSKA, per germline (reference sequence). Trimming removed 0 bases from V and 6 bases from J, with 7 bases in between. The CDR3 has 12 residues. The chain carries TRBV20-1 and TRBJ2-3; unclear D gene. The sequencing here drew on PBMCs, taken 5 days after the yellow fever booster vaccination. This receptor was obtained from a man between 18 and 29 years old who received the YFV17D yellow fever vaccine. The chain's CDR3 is CSARDLGDTQYF. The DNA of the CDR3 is TGCAGTGCTAGAGATCTGGGGGATACGCAGTATTTT.